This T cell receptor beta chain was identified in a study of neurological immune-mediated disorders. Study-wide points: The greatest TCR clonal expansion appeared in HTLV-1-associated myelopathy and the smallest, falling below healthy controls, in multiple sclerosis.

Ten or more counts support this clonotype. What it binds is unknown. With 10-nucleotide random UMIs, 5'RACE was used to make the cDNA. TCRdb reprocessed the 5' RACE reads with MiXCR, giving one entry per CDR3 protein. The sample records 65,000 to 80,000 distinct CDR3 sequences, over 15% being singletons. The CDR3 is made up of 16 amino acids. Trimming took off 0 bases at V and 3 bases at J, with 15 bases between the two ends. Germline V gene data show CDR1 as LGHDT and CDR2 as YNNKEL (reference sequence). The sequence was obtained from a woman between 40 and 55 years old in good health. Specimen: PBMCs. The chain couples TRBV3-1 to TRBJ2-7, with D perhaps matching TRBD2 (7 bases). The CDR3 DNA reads TGTGCCAGCAGCCAAGATGGTGCGGGGGCTCTCTACGAGCAGTACTTC. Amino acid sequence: CASSQDGAGALYEQYF.